This T cell receptor (beta chain) was recovered during a study of T cells in localized non-small cell lung cancer. The CDR3 has 17 amino acids. The V gene end was trimmed by 0 bases and the J gene end by 4 bases; junction bases not matched to a gene: 3. The germline CDR1 and CDR2 sequences are MDHEN and SYDVKM. Using immunoSEQ multiplex PCR, the repertoire was profiled, and TCRdb retains in-frame clones only, with some absent. The sample records about 1,600 clones, around a third being singletons. The chain carries TRBV28 and TRBJ1-4; 12 bases fit TRBD1. The receptor was derived from a man aged 35 to 70 with stage II lung adenocarcinoma. The specimen was lung tumor tissue, collected before any cancer treatment. The CDR3 nucleotides read TGTGCCAGCAGTTTATGGGGACAGGGGGCGAGTAATGAAAAACTGTTTTTT. It codes for CASSLWGQGASNEKLFF.